What follows are 25 T cell receptor beta chains derived from one specimen sequenced in a study of blood T cell repertoires in COVID-19. Measured with immunoSEQ multiplex PCR; TCRdb has only the in-frame clones, and not every one. Of about 77,000 clones listed, 70% to 80% are singletons. Sequenced material: peripheral blood. The receptor set was obtained from a man between 65 and 85 years old with active or convalescent COVID-19.

This rearrangement joins TRBV5-6 to TRBJ1-2, with D possibly being TRBD1 (5 bases). V was shortened by 4 bases and J by 6 bases, with 10 bases between the two germline ends. Per germline, CDR1 SGHDT and CDR2 YYEEEE. This CDR3 has 12 amino acids. The CDR3 spells CASSPRGHGYTF. DNA of the CDR3: TGTGCCAGCAGCCCTAGGGGCCATGGCTACACCTTC.

The chain joins TRBV6-5 to TRBJ2-3, with 7 positions matching TRBD2. In germline, CDR1 is MNHEY, CDR2 SVGAGI. V lost 7 bases, J lost 3 bases, and 4 bases stayed unmatched. This CDR3 spans 13 amino acids. In nucleotides, the CDR3 is TGTGCCAGCACAGGGCGGGGGACAGATACGCAGTATTTT. This sequence encodes CASTGRGTDTQYF.

This chain uses TRBV5-1 with TRBJ2-5, with a weak D call TRBD1 (7 bases). The CDR3 covers 14 residues. V lost 4 bases and J 7 bases, leaving 17 bases between the germline ends. Germline V gives CDR1 SGHRS, CDR2 YFSETQ. The CDR3 loop reads CASSDAGGGGTQYF. The CDR3 nucleotides read TGCGCCAGCAGCGATGCAGGGGGAGGAGGGACCCAGTACTTC.

The chain joins TRBV9 to TRBJ2-7; 8 nucleotides match TRBD1. Germline values: CDR1 SGDLS, CDR2 YYNGEE. V trimming: 4 bases; J trimming: 0 bases; junction bases outside the gene matches: 6. CDR3 length equals 15 residues. The CDR3 bases are TGTGCCAGCAGCTCCGATGGACAGGGCTCCTACGAGCAGTACTTC. Protein: CASSSDGQGSYEQYF.

The chain employs TRBV29-1 and TRBJ1-2, with 10 nucleotides matching TRBD1. CDR3 size: 13 residues. Germline lookup yields CDR1 SQVTM and CDR2 ANQGSEA. V was pared by 8 bases and J by 6 bases, with 9 bases of the junction left unmatched. CDR3 sequence (DNA): TGCAGCTCAAGCCGGGACAGGGGAAATGGCTACACCTTC. It yields the protein CSSSRDRGNGYTF.

This clone was seen a few times. The chain employs TRBV5-6 and TRBJ2-5; perhaps TRBD1 as D (6 bases). With 0 bases removed from V and 4 bases from J, the gap between germline ends came to 16 bases. Germline CDR1 reads SGHDT; CDR2 reads YYEEEE. The CDR3 length is 16 residues. The CDR3 protein is CASSLGQGLRGETQYF. CDR3 bases: TGTGCCAGCAGCTTGGGGCAGGGGTTAAGAGGAGAGACCCAGTACTTC.

This clone appeared once. The genes are TRBV6-6 and TRBJ1-1; no definite D call. CDR3 length equals 11 residues. The germline CDR1 and CDR2 sequences are MNHNY and SVGAGI (reference sequence). V shed 10 bases and J shed 0 bases, with 6 bases lying between them. This CDR3 reads CATLLNTEAFF. CDR3 bases: TGTGCCACCCTATTGAACACTGAAGCTTTCTTT.

The chain combines TRBV28 with TRBJ1-5; 7 bases fit TRBD1. The V gene end was trimmed by 5 bases and the J gene end by 7 bases; junction bases not matched to a gene: 8. This CDR3 has 14 residues. From germline, CDR1 is MDHEN and CDR2 SYDVKM. CDR3 sequence (DNA): TGTGCCAGCAGTACAGACAGGGCGATCCAGCCCCAGCATTTT. Its translation: CASSTDRAIQPQHF.

In this sample, this clone turned up once. The gene calls are TRBV28 and TRBJ1-1; no reliable D call. The V gene's germline CDR1 is MDHEN and CDR2 SYDVKM. Deletions cut 3 bases from V and 3 bases from J, with 14 bases between. CDR3 size: 15 residues. The CDR3 bases are TGTGCCAGCAGTTTGGGAAGAGGGCTGGACACTGAAGCTTTCTTT. Translating gives CASSLGRGLDTEAFF.

This clone was observed once. This sequence joins TRBV1 and TRBJ1-5. TRBV1 is a documented pseudogene. The CDR3 extends over 17 amino acids. CDR3 loop: CTSSQGEGGVCNQPQHF. CDR3 coding DNA: TGCACCAGCAGCCAAGGGGAGGGGGGGGTTTGCAATCAGCCCCAGCATTTT.

The rearrangement links TRBV5-1 to TRBJ1-4; D remains ambiguous. The CDR3 length is 12 residues. Germline CDR1 reads SGHRS; CDR2 reads YFSETQ. V lost 0 bases and J 8 bases, leaving 5 bases between the germline ends. Written as DNA, the CDR3 is TGCGCCAGCAGCTTGGGCAGAGAAAAACTGTTTTTT. This gives the protein CASSLGREKLFF.

The chain employs TRBV9 and TRBJ1-6, with 7 bases identical to TRBD1. The CDR3 extends over 15 amino acids. With 4 bases clipped from V and 9 bases from J, the junction kept 10 bases outside the gene matches. From germline, CDR1 is SGDLS and CDR2 YYNGEE. CDR3: CASSRLGQNISPLHF. In DNA form, the CDR3 reads TGTGCCAGCAGCCGACTGGGACAGAATATTTCACCCCTCCACTTT.

This clone was seen a few times. The rearrangement uses TRBV15 and TRBJ2-5, with 12 bases aligning to TRBD2. Germline V lookup: CDR1 LNHNV, CDR2 YYDKDF (reference sequence). The CDR3 runs to 15 residues. Losses at the gene ends were 3 bases for V and 5 bases for J; bases not matched to a gene: 4. The CDR3 DNA follows: TGTGCCACCAGCAGTCGACTAGCGGGGGAGGAGACCCAGTACTTC. Its translation: CATSSRLAGEETQYF.

The chain couples TRBV29-1 to TRBJ1-2, with TRBD1 matching 9 bases. CDR3 length: 13 residues. Germline V gene lookup returns CDR1 SQVTM and CDR2 ANQGSEA. V shed 7 bases, J shed 1 base, and the junction held 4 bases outside the gene matches. Here the CDR3 DNA reads TGCAGCGCTGAGGACAGGGGTAACTATGGCTACACCTTC. As protein: CSAEDRGNYGYTF.

This clone was seen only a few times. The genes are TRBV6-1 and TRBJ1-2; tentative D call: TRBD1 (6 bases). Germline V gives CDR1 MNHNS, CDR2 SASEGT. V lost 3 bases to trimming and J lost 8 bases, with 7 bases between them. The CDR3 contains 11 residues. The CDR3 coding sequence is TGTGCCAGCAGTGATGGACAGGGCTACACCTTC. It yields the protein CASSDGQGYTF.

This chain links TRBV13 with TRBJ2-5; D is possibly TRBD1 (6 bases). V dropped 0 bases and J dropped 1 base, with 15 bases sitting between them. The CDR3 contains 17 residues. Germline CDR1 PRHDT, CDR2 FYEKMQ (reference sequence). This CDR3 reads CASSLGLGAGAQETQYF. The CDR3 nucleotides are TGTGCCAGCAGCTTAGGCCTTGGAGCAGGGGCCCAAGAGACCCAGTACTTC.

The chain has TRBV9 and TRBJ2-7; 8 bases are a match to TRBD2. The V segment lost 0 bases and the J segment 2 bases; nucleotides outside the gene matches: 4. This CDR3 is 15 amino acids long. In germline, CDR1 is SGDLS, CDR2 YYNGEE. The CDR3 reads CASSVATSGPYEQYF. The CDR3 nucleotides read TGTGCCAGCAGCGTAGCAACTAGCGGACCCTACGAGCAGTACTTC.

The chain joins TRBV5-4 to TRBJ2-1; TRBD2 matches at 7 bases. Trimming took 0 bases from V and 2 from J; bases not matched to a gene: 2. CDR1 and CDR2 (germline): SGHNT, YYREEE (reference sequence). There are 15 residues in the CDR3. The CDR3 reads CASSLGRGTYNEQFF. CDR3 DNA: TGTGCCAGCAGCTTGGGGCGGGGGACCTACAATGAGCAGTTCTTC.

V usage is TRBV5-1 and J usage is TRBJ1-1, with unresolved D. The CDR3 is made up of 13 amino acids. Trimming took 0 bases from V and 7 from J, leaving 10 bases between them. Germline V gives CDR1 SGHRS, CDR2 YFSETQ. CDR3 nucleotides: TGCGCCAGCAGCTTGGAAGGGCGGGGTGAAGCTTTCTTT. Protein: CASSLEGRGEAFF.

The V call is TRBV13, the J call TRBJ1-6; 8 positions match TRBD1. Germline trimming cut 3 bases from V and 4 bases from J; bases unmatched to any gene: 8. Germline lookup yields CDR1 PRHDT and CDR2 FYEKMQ (reference sequence). There are 17 residues in the CDR3. CDR3 DNA sequence: TGTGCCAGCAGCTTTGGACAGGGAGCACTATATAATTCACCCCTCCACTTT. As protein: CASSFGQGALYNSPLHF.

CDR3: CASGGQGASEQYF. The CDR3 bases are TGTGCCAGCGGGGGCCAGGGGGCAAGCGAGCAGTACTTC. This sequence joins TRBV7-9 and TRBJ2-7; TRBD1 aligns across 8 bases. The CDR3 is made up of 13 amino acids. Looked up from germline, CDR1 is SEHNR and CDR2 is FQNEAQ (reference sequence). After removal of 8 bases from V and 6 bases from J, the junction contained 9 bases not matched to a gene.

The V gene is TRBV5-6, the J gene TRBJ2-1; D gene ambiguous. Trimming removed 3 bases at V and 8 bases at J, with 6 bases between. The CDR3 runs 11 residues. Germline values: CDR1 SGHDT, CDR2 YYEEEE. CDR3 protein: CASSSTHEQFF. CDR3 sequence (DNA): TGTGCCAGCAGCTCAACTCATGAGCAGTTCTTC.

The chain uses TRBV19 and TRBJ2-1, with 11 positions matching TRBD1. The germline V gene encodes CDR1 LNHDA and CDR2 SQIVND (reference sequence). Germline trimming cut 2 bases from V and 6 bases from J; bases unmatched to any gene: 9. The CDR3 covers 17 residues. The CDR3 spells CASSISTGTGGLNEQFF. CDR3 sequence (DNA): TGTGCCAGTAGTATAAGTACCGGGACAGGGGGTCTCAATGAGCAGTTCTTC.

The chain joins TRBV5-4 to TRBJ1-3, with 7 nucleotides matching TRBD1. The J segment lost 0 bases and the V segment lost 3 bases, leaving 3 bases of the junction unmatched. Germline V lookup: CDR1 SGHNT, CDR2 YYREEE (reference sequence). This CDR3 region has 15 residues. As DNA, the CDR3 is TGTGCCAGCAGCTGGGACAGCAGCTCTGGAAACACCATATATTTT. It is translated as CASSWDSSSGNTIYF.

This rearrangement joins TRBV5-1 to TRBJ2-7; weak D call: TRBD2 (5 bases). The CDR3 is made up of 16 amino acids. V was trimmed by 0 bases and J by 1 base, leaving 14 bases between them. Germline CDR1 reads SGHRS; CDR2 reads YFSETQ. In nucleotides, the CDR3 is TGCGCCAGCAGCTTGGTCAGTCGGGGTGCTTCCTACGAGCAGTACTTC. Translated, it gives CASSLVSRGASYEQYF.